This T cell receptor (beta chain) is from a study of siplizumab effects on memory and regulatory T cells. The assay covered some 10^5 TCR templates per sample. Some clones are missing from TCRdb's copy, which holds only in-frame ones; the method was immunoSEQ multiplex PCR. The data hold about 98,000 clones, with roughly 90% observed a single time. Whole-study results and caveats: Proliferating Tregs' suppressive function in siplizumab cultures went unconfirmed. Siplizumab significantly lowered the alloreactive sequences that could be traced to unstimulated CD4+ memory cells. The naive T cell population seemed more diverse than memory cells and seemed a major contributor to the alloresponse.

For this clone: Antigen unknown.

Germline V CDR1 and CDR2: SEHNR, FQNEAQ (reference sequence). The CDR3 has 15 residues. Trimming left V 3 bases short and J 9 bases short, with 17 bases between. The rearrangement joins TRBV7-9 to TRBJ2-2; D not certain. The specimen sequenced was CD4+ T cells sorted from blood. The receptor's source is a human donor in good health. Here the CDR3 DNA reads TGTGCCAGCAGCTTGATAGAACAACGCCGCCGGGAGCTGTTTTTT. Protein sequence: CASSLIEQRRRELFF.